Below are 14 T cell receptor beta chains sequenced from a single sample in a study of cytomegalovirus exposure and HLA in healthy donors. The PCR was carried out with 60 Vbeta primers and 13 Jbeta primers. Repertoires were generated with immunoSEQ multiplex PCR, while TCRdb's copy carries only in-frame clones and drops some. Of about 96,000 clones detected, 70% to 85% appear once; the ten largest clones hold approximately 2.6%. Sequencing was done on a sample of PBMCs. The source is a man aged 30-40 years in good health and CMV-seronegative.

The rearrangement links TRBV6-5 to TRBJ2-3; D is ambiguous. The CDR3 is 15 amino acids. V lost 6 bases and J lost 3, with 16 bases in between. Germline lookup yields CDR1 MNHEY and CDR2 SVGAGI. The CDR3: CASRSTDTATDTQYF. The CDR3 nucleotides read TGTGCCAGCAGATCAACCGATACCGCGACAGATACGCAGTATTTT.

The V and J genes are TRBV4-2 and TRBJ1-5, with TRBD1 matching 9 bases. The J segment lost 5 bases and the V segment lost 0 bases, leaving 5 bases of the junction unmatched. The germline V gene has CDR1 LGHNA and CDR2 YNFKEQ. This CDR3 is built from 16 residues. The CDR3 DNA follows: TGTGCCAGCAGCCAAGATGGGGACAGGGACGATCAGCCCCAGCATTTT. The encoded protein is CASSQDGDRDDQPQHF.

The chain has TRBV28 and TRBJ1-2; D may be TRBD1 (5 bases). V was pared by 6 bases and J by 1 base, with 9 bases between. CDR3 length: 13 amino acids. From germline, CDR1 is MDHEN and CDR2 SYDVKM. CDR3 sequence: CASRSTVNYGYTF. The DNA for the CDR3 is TGTGCCAGCAGGTCGACAGTTAACTATGGCTACACCTTC.

The CDR3 DNA follows: TGTGCCATCAGTGAGACACAGTACAATGAGCAGTTCTTC. Amino acid sequence: CAISETQYNEQFF. The V call is TRBV10-3, the J call TRBJ2-1; no reliable D call. CDR3 length: 13 amino acids. V dropped 2 bases and J dropped 4 bases, with 6 bases sitting between them. Germline assignment: CDR1 ENHRY and CDR2 SYGVKD.

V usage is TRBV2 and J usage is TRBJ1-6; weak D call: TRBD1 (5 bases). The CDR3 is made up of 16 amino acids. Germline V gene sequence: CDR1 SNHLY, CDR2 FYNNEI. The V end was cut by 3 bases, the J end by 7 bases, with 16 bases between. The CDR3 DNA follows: TGTGCCAGCAGTGACCGACAGACCCGGGTCAATTCACCCCTCCACTTT. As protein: CASSDRQTRVNSPLHF.

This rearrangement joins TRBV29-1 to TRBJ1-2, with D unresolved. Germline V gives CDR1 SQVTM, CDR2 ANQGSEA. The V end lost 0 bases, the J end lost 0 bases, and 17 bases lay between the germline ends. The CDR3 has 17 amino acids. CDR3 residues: CSVEDAVGHVPNYGYTF. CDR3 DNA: TGCAGCGTTGAAGATGCGGTAGGCCATGTCCCTAACTATGGCTACACCTTC. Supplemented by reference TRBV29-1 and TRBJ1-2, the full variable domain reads SAVISQKPSRDICQRGTSLTIQCQVDSQVTMMFWYRQQPGQSLTLIATANQGSEATYESGFVIDKFPISRPNLTFSTLTVSNMSPEDSSIYLCSVEDAVGHVPNYGYTFGSGTRLTVV.

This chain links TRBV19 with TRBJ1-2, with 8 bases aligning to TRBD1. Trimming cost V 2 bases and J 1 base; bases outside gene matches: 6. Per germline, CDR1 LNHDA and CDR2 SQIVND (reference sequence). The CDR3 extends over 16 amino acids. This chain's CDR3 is CASSIIWDRSNYGYTF. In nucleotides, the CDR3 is TGTGCCAGTAGTATAATATGGGACAGGAGTAACTATGGCTACACCTTC.

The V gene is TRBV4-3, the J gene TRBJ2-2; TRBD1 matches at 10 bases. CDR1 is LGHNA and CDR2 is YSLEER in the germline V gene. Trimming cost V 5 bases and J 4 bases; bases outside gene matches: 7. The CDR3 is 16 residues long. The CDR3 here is CASSRDGTGVTGELFF. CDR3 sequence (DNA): TGCGCCAGCAGCAGAGACGGGACAGGGGTCACCGGGGAGCTGTTTTTT.

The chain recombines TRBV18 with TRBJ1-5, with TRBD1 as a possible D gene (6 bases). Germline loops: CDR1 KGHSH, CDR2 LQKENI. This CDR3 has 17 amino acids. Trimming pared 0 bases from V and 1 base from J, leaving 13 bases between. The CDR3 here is CASSPPFSGASNQPQHF. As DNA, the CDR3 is TGTGCCAGCTCACCACCTTTTTCAGGGGCAAGCAATCAGCCCCAGCATTTT. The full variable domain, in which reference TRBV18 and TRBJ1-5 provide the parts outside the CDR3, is NAGVMQNPRHLVRRRGQEARLRCSPMKGHSHVYWYRQLPEEGLKFMVYLQKENIIDESGMPKERFSAEFPKEGPSILRIQQVVRGDSAAYFCASSPPFSGASNQPQHFGDGTRLSIL.

CDR3 sequence reads: CASSFSGLNQPQHF. The CDR3 nucleotides are TGTGCCAGCAGTTTTAGCGGATTAAATCAGCCCCAGCATTTT. The J gene is TRBJ1-5, the V gene TRBV27; D gene ambiguous. V lost 3 bases to trimming and J lost 4 bases, with 10 bases between them. CDR3 length equals 14 residues. The germline V gene encodes CDR1 MNHEY and CDR2 SMNVEV (reference sequence).

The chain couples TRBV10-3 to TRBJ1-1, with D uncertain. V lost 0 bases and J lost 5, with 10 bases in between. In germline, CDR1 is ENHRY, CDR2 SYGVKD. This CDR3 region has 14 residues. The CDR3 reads CAISESGGRTEAFF. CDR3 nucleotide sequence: TGTGCCATCAGTGAGTCTGGAGGGAGGACTGAAGCTTTCTTT.

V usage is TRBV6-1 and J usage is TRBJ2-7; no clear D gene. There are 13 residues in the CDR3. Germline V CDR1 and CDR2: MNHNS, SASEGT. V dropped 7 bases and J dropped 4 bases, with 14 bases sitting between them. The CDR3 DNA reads TGTGCCAGCAATCCTTCCCGCGGATACGAGCAGTACTTC. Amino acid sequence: CASNPSRGYEQYF.

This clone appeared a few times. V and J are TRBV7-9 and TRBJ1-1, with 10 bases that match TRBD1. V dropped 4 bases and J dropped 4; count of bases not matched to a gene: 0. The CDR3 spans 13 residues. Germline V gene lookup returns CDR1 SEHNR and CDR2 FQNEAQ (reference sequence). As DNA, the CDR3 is TGTGCCAGCAGCTGGACAGGGGGCACTGAAGCTTTCTTT. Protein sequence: CASSWTGGTEAFF.

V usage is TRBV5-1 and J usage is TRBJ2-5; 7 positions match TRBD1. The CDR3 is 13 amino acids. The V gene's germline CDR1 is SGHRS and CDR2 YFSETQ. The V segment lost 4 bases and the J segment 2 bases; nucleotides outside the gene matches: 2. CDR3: CASSLDRQETQYF. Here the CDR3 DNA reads TGCGCCAGCAGCCTGGACAGGCAAGAGACCCAGTACTTC.